A single sample gave rise to the 32 T cell receptor beta chains below, sequenced in a study of CD8+ T cells in alopecia areata. cDNA serving as the sequencing template came from extracted, reverse transcribed RNA. Libraries were prepared by immunoSEQ multiplex PCR; TCRdb keeps only in-frame clonotypes and omits some of them. The top ten clones hold 3% to 3.5% of a sample with around 120,000 clones, roughly two fifths of them seen once. Sequenced input: CD4+ T cells sorted from blood. The receptors derive from a human donor with alopecia areata.

This clone was detected only a few times. The genes are TRBV7-6 and TRBJ2-1; 8 bases are a match to TRBD2. The V segment lost 5 bases and the J segment 6 bases; nucleotides outside the gene matches: 9. In germline, CDR1 is SGHVS, CDR2 FNYEAQ. The CDR3 loop spans 15 amino acids. The DNA for the CDR3 is TGTGCCAGCAGCACGGGAGGGACCCCGCTCAATGAGCAGTTCTTC. It yields the protein CASSTGGTPLNEQFF. Complete variable domain (other parts from reference TRBV7-6 and TRBJ2-1): GAGVSQSPRYKVTKRGQDVALRCDPISGHVSLYWYRQALGQGPEFLTYFNYEAQQDKSGLPNDRFSAERPEGSISTLTIQRTEQRDSAMYRCASSTGGTPLNEQFFGPGTRLTVL.

The chain recombines TRBV7-3 with TRBJ2-5; D may correspond to TRBD1 or TRBD2 (5 bases each). The CDR3 has 13 residues. The germline V gene has CDR1 SGHTA and CDR2 FQGTGA. V lost 5 bases and J lost 5, with 12 bases in between. The CDR3 protein is CASSRGDRETQYF. The CDR3 nucleotides are TGTGCCAGCAGCCGAGGGGACCGGGAGACCCAGTACTTC.

V usage is TRBV18 and J usage is TRBJ1-1; 10 nucleotides match TRBD1. Trimming at V came to 1 base and at J to 1 base, leaving 0 bases not matched to a gene. CDR1 is KGHSH and CDR2 is LQKENI in the germline V gene. The CDR3 sequence is 15 residues long. The CDR3: CASSPRTGGNTEAFF. In DNA form, the CDR3 reads TGTGCCAGCTCACCACGGACAGGGGGGAACACTGAAGCTTTCTTT. Supplemented by reference TRBV18 and TRBJ1-1, the full variable domain reads NAGVMQNPRHLVRRRGQEARLRCSPMKGHSHVYWYRQLPEEGLKFMVYLQKENIIDESGMPKERFSAEFPKEGPSILRIQQVVRGDSAAYFCASSPRTGGNTEAFFGQGTRLTVV.

The rearrangement uses TRBV7-9 and TRBJ2-3; 12 positions agree with TRBD2. This CDR3 has 16 amino acids. V shed 4 bases and J 2 bases; nucleotides not matched to a gene: 4. The germline CDR1 and CDR2 sequences are SEHNR and FQNEAQ (reference sequence). The CDR3 reads CASSWRLAGDTDTQYF. The CDR3 DNA is TGTGCCAGCAGCTGGCGACTAGCGGGAGACACAGATACGCAGTATTTT.

V and J are TRBV5-1 and TRBJ2-1; D not certain. The CDR3 has 12 residues. Trimming removed 5 bases at V and 3 bases at J, with 6 bases between. The V gene's germline CDR1 is SGHRS and CDR2 YFSETQ. The CDR3 here is CASRFFYNEQFF. CDR3 DNA: TGCGCCAGCAGGTTCTTCTACAATGAGCAGTTCTTC.

DNA for the CDR3: TGCAGCGTTCGGGACAGGAGGGGAACTGAAGCTTTCTTT. Its translation is CSVRDRRGTEAFF. V is TRBV29-1 and J is TRBJ1-1; TRBD1 matches at 8 bases. V lost 5 bases to trimming and J lost 5 bases; unmatched junction nucleotides: 7. The length of the CDR3 is 13 residues. Germline CDR1 is SQVTM and CDR2 is ANQGSEA.

In this sample, this clone turned up a few times. V is TRBV27 and J is TRBJ2-5; 7 positions agree with TRBD2. The CDR3 contains 15 residues. The J segment lost 7 bases and the V segment lost 5 bases, leaving 13 bases of the junction unmatched. CDR1 and CDR2 from the germline V gene are MNHEY and SMNVEV (reference sequence). The CDR3 loop is CASSRGLGTRGTQYF. The CDR3 region has the DNA TGTGCCAGCAGTAGAGGACTAGGGACGAGGGGGACCCAGTACTTC.

This rearrangement joins TRBV6-6 to TRBJ1-2; TRBD1 matches 7 bases. The V and J ends lost 6 bases and 2 bases, in that order; junction bases with no gene match: 6. Germline V gives CDR1 MNHNY, CDR2 SVGAGI (reference sequence). This CDR3 has 14 residues. CDR3 region: CASSPTGKNYGYTF. The CDR3 DNA follows: TGTGCCAGCAGCCCGACAGGGAAGAACTATGGCTACACCTTC.

The V gene is TRBV29-1, the J gene TRBJ2-1, with D perhaps matching TRBD2 (6 bases). CDR1 and CDR2 from the germline V gene are SQVTM and ANQGSEA. CDR3 length: 12 residues. V was trimmed by 7 bases and J by 4 bases, leaving 11 bases between them. The CDR3 DNA follows: TGCAGCGCCCTGGAGGGTTACAATGAGCAGTTCTTC. This gives the protein CSALEGYNEQFF.

This clone was recorded a few times. The chain carries TRBV28 and TRBJ1-4, with a weak D call TRBD1 (5 bases). The CDR3 has 13 amino acids. The V end was cut by 6 bases, the J end by 11 bases, with 16 bases between. Germline CDR1 is MDHEN and CDR2 is SYDVKM. CDR3 loop: CASRGDRAGKLFF. The CDR3 nucleotides read TGTGCCAGCAGGGGCGACAGAGCGGGGAAACTGTTTTTT. The variable domain in full, completed from reference TRBV28 and TRBJ1-4, reads DVKVTQSSRYLVKRTGEKVFLECVQDMDHENMFWYRQDPGLGLRLIYFSYDVKMKEKGDIPEGYSVSREKKERFSLILESASTNQTSMYLCASRGDRAGKLFFGSGTQLSVL.

V is TRBV2 and J is TRBJ2-7, with D possibly being TRBD1 (6 bases). CDR3 length: 13 amino acids. Germline assignment: CDR1 SNHLY and CDR2 FYNNEI. V was cut by 5 bases and J by 6 bases, with 14 bases left in between. The CDR3 loop reads CASSYADRGEQYF. The DNA for the CDR3 is TGTGCCAGCAGTTACGCGGACAGAGGCGAGCAGTACTTC.

The V and J genes are TRBV2 and TRBJ2-4; D perhaps matches TRBD1 (5 bases). V dropped 5 bases and J dropped 2 bases, with 7 bases sitting between them. The CDR3 extends over 13 amino acids. Germline assignment: CDR1 SNHLY and CDR2 FYNNEI. The CDR3 nucleotides are TGTGCCAGCAGTCAGGGCCCCAAAAACATTCAGTACTTC. It specifies CASSQGPKNIQYF.

The chain uses TRBV29-1 and TRBJ2-1, with D perhaps matching TRBD1 (6 bases). Germline V gene data show CDR1 as SQVTM and CDR2 as ANQGSEA. V lost 2 bases and J lost 8, with 10 bases in between. The CDR3 spans 12 residues. DNA of the CDR3: TGCAGCGTTGAACAGGGGACCCATGAGCAGTTCTTC. Residues: CSVEQGTHEQFF.

This clone was detected a few times. CDR3 region: CASRLRGAQEQYF. The CDR3, as DNA: TGTGCCAGCAGATTGAGGGGGGCTCAGGAGCAGTACTTC. V is TRBV27 and J is TRBJ2-7; D is tentatively TRBD1 or TRBD2 (6 bases each). V was shortened by 6 bases and J by 7 bases, with 16 bases between the two germline ends. From germline, CDR1 is MNHEY and CDR2 SMNVEV (reference sequence). This CDR3 comprises 13 residues.

J is TRBJ2-3 and V is TRBV29-1; 9 bases align to TRBD2. Germline CDR1 SQVTM, CDR2 ANQGSEA. The CDR3 runs 14 residues. V gave up 5 bases and J gave up 1 base; unmatched junction bases: 4. The CDR3: CSVQRGAGTDTQYF. The CDR3 DNA is TGCAGCGTTCAGCGGGGGGCCGGCACAGATACGCAGTATTTT.

This rearrangement joins TRBV7-2 to TRBJ2-3; D is possibly TRBD1 (6 bases). Trimming stripped 7 bases from V and 6 bases from J, with 17 bases between. CDR1 and CDR2 from the germline V gene are SGHTA and FQGNSA. The CDR3 consists of 14 residues. This CDR3 is CASIRDNSKDTQYF. In DNA form, the CDR3 reads TGTGCCAGCATCCGGGACAATAGTAAGGATACGCAGTATTTT.

A few counts support this clone. This chain joins TRBV29-1 and TRBJ2-1; 7 nucleotides line up with TRBD2. This CDR3 spans 14 amino acids. Trimming at V came to 3 bases and at J to 0 bases, leaving 2 bases not matched to a gene. From germline, CDR1 is SQVTM and CDR2 ANQGSEA. The CDR3 protein is CSVDGTTSYNEQFF. CDR3 nucleotide sequence: TGCAGCGTTGACGGGACTACCTCCTACAATGAGCAGTTCTTC.

The chain uses TRBV29-1 and TRBJ2-3; D is unclear. The CDR3 runs to 12 residues. Looked up from germline, CDR1 is SQVTM and CDR2 is ANQGSEA. Trimming pared 0 bases from V and 2 bases from J, leaving 3 bases between. CDR3 protein: CSVEDFTDTQYF. The DNA of the CDR3 is TGCAGCGTTGAAGACTTCACAGATACGCAGTATTTT.

The chain couples TRBV15 to TRBJ2-1; D uncertain. Trimming took off 0 bases at V and 4 bases at J, with 4 bases between the two ends. The CDR3 sequence is 13 residues long. Germline V gene sequence: CDR1 LNHNV, CDR2 YYDKDF (reference sequence). The CDR3 DNA follows: TGTGCCACCAGCAGAGATAAATACAATGAGCAGTTCTTC. Protein: CATSRDKYNEQFF.

This clone was counted a few times. The V gene is TRBV10-3, the J gene TRBJ2-7; 8 positions agree with TRBD1. The V and J ends lost 6 bases and 6 bases, in that order; junction bases with no gene match: 10. In germline, CDR1 is ENHRY, CDR2 SYGVKD. The CDR3 contains 14 residues. The CDR3, as DNA: TGTGCCATCAGCCGGACAGGGACGGTAAGCGAGCAGTACTTC. This encodes CAISRTGTVSEQYF.

This clone was seen a handful of times. The rearrangement uses TRBV29-1 and TRBJ1-1; no clear D. V lost 4 bases and J 0 bases, leaving 12 bases between the germline ends. Germline V gene lookup returns CDR1 SQVTM and CDR2 ANQGSEA. The CDR3 runs to 14 residues. The chain's CDR3 is CSVVRQGMNTEAFF. The CDR3 coding sequence is TGCAGCGTTGTAAGGCAAGGGATGAACACTGAAGCTTTCTTT.

The chain joins TRBV30 to TRBJ2-5; 9 bases agree with TRBD2. CDR3 length: 14 residues. Trimming at V came to 0 bases and at J to 5 bases, leaving 4 bases not matched to a gene. The V gene's germline CDR1 is GTSNPN and CDR2 SVGIG (reference sequence). CDR3 amino acids: CAWSVPSGGETQYF. The DNA for the CDR3 is TGTGCCTGGAGTGTACCCAGCGGGGGGGAGACCCAGTACTTC.

This chain's CDR3 is CAISDGAGLAAYNEQFF. The CDR3, as DNA: TGTGCCATCAGTGACGGGGCGGGACTAGCGGCCTACAATGAGCAGTTCTTC. The chain combines TRBV10-3 with TRBJ2-1; 11 positions match TRBD2. There are 17 residues in the CDR3. The germline V gene encodes CDR1 ENHRY and CDR2 SYGVKD. Trimming cost V 3 bases and J 2 bases; bases outside gene matches: 6.

This clone was seen only a few times. This sequence joins TRBV20-1 and TRBJ2-5, with D hard to call. This CDR3 is built from 11 residues. CDR1 is DFQATT, CDR2 SNEGSKA, per germline (reference sequence). With 4 bases removed from V and 2 bases from J, the gap between germline ends came to 5 bases. DNA for the CDR3: TGCAGTGCTAACTTGCAAGAGACCCAGTACTTC. This encodes CSANLQETQYF.

This chain uses TRBV29-1 with TRBJ2-2; the D is unclear. Germline V gene lookup returns CDR1 SQVTM and CDR2 ANQGSEA. The V end was cut by 5 bases, the J end by 2 bases, with 18 bases between. CDR3 size: 16 residues. The CDR3 nucleotides are TGCAGCGTTCCTGGGCCCCTAGAAAGCAACACCGGGGAGCTGTTTTTT. It specifies CSVPGPLESNTGELFF.

This clone was detected only a few times. This chain connects TRBV29-1 to TRBJ2-3, with D possibly TRBD2 on 5 matching bases. Looked up from germline, CDR1 is SQVTM and CDR2 is ANQGSEA. With 5 bases removed from V and 4 bases from J, the gap between germline ends came to 10 bases. This CDR3 comprises 12 residues. The CDR3 loop reads CSVLMGADTQYF. The CDR3 DNA sequence: TGCAGCGTTCTCATGGGAGCAGATACGCAGTATTTT.

This chain connects TRBV7-2 to TRBJ2-7; 8 bases are a match to TRBD2. Germline-derived CDR1 and CDR2 are SGHTA and FQGNSA. With 4 bases clipped from V and 4 bases from J, the junction kept 6 bases outside the gene matches. CDR3 length: 14 amino acids. CDR3 in DNA: TGTGCCAGCAGCTCCCAGCGGGAGCGATACGAGCAGTACTTC. Protein product: CASSSQRERYEQYF.

This sequence joins TRBV30 and TRBJ2-7; D is unresolved. CDR1 and CDR2 from the germline V gene are GTSNPN and SVGIG (reference sequence). V lost 0 bases and J lost 8, with 11 bases in between. The CDR3 extends over 12 amino acids. CDR3 DNA sequence: TGTGCCTGGAGTGTAACCGTAGGGAAGCAGTACTTC. Protein sequence: CAWSVTVGKQYF.

This clone was detected a few times. The chain recombines TRBV30 with TRBJ1-1, with D unclear. The V end was cut by 3 bases, the J end by 1 base, with 9 bases between. CDR3 length: 13 amino acids. CDR1 and CDR2 (germline): GTSNPN, SVGIG (reference sequence). The CDR3 DNA reads as TGTGCCTGGAGGGGCTCCCCGAACACTGAAGCTTTCTTT. As protein: CAWRGSPNTEAFF.

The chain links TRBV25-1 to TRBJ2-1; D perhaps matches TRBD2 (6 bases). The V end was cut by 3 bases, the J end by 4 bases, with 10 bases between. CDR3 size: 14 residues. CDR1 MGHDK and CDR2 SYGVNS come from the germline V gene. This CDR3 is CASSDGTGYNEQFF. For the CDR3, the DNA is TGTGCCAGCAGTGATGGGACTGGTTACAATGAGCAGTTCTTC. Full variable domain (rest looked up from reference TRBV25-1 and TRBJ2-1): EADIYQTPRYLVIGTGKKITLECSQTMGHDKMYWYQQDPGMELHLIHYSYGVNSTEKGDLSSESTVSRIRTEHFPLTLESARPSHTSQYLCASSDGTGYNEQFFGPGTRLTVL.

This sequence joins TRBV5-1 and TRBJ2-1; 7 bases line up with TRBD1. The junction had 9 bases not matched to a gene; V was cut back by 3 bases and J by 6 bases. Germline CDR1 reads SGHRS; CDR2 reads YFSETQ. This CDR3 region has 15 residues. CDR3 coding DNA: TGCGCCAGCAGCTCCCGAGGGGGCCAGGGCAATGAGCAGTTCTTC. Protein: CASSSRGGQGNEQFF.

The J gene is TRBJ2-1, the V gene TRBV20-1; the D is unclear. This CDR3 contains 11 residues. V was clipped by 6 bases and J by 7 bases, with 10 bases between them. In germline, CDR1 is DFQATT, CDR2 SNEGSKA (reference sequence). The CDR3 sequence is CSAAPGNEQFF. In DNA form, the CDR3 reads TGCAGTGCCGCGCCTGGGAATGAGCAGTTCTTC.